Listed here are 17 T cell receptor beta chains from one sample, sequenced in a study of CD8 T cell repertoires and HIV-1 epitope variants (dated by TCRdb to the early 2020s). Their cognate antigens are unknown. Library preparation used the immunoSEQ multiplex PCR assay. What TCRdb holds here is the immuneACCESS table cut down to in-frame rearrangements. Part of the clones is not present; checked against another copy, under half of the missing clones reflect an unresolved V gene, and the others are unexplained. The sample contains roughly 4,900 clones, around 63% of them found a single time. Approximately 45% of the sample belongs to the ten largest clones. Specimen: cultured CD8+ T cells derived from PBMCs. The receptors stem from a male donor with HIV.

The rearrangement uses TRBV9 and TRBJ1-4; D unclear. V was pared by 0 bases and J by 3 bases, with 6 bases between. The CDR3 contains 14 residues. Germline loops: CDR1 SGDLS, CDR2 YYNGEE. DNA of the CDR3: TGTGCCAGCAGCGTAGCGGCCCCTAATGAAAAACTGTTTTTT. Its protein product is CASSVAAPNEKLFF.

This clone is classed as medium-sized. The genes are TRBV13 and TRBJ2-1; tentatively, D is TRBD1 or TRBD2 (6 bases each). The germline V and J ends were trimmed by 5 bases and 3 bases, with 17 bases remaining between them. Per germline, CDR1 PRHDT and CDR2 FYEKMQ (reference sequence). The CDR3 sequence is 16 residues long. CDR3 loop: CASSPLSGGLYNEQFF. CDR3 DNA: TGTGCCAGCAGCCCCCTCTCTGGGGGGCTCTACAATGAGCAGTTCTTC.

The chain uses TRBV6-1 and TRBJ2-5; 10 bases fit TRBD1. The J call could be wrong; TRBJ2-7 is a better fit for the DNA end. CDR1 and CDR2 from the germline V gene are MNHNS and SASEGT. There are 13 residues in the CDR3. The CDR3 sequence: CASRDRGTYEQYF. The CDR3 DNA sequence: TGTGCCAGCAGGGACAGGGGGACCTACGAGCAGTACTTC.

V is TRBV28 and J is TRBJ2-1; TRBD1 matches 10 bases. The V gene end was trimmed by 9 bases and the J gene end by 6 bases; junction bases not matched to a gene: 11. The CDR3 runs 15 residues. CDR1 MDHEN and CDR2 SYDVKM come from the germline V gene. CDR3 region: CASMPPGQGSNEQFF. The CDR3 region has the DNA TGTGCCAGTATGCCCCCGGGACAGGGGAGCAATGAGCAGTTCTTC.

This chain uses TRBV2 with TRBJ1-5; D is possibly TRBD1 (6 bases). Looked up from germline, CDR1 is SNHLY and CDR2 is FYNNEI. The V end was cut by 8 bases, the J end by 2 bases, with 13 bases between. CDR3 length: 14 amino acids. The CDR3 reads CASWGGRGNQPQHF. CDR3 bases: TGTGCCAGCTGGGGGGGGCGCGGCAATCAGCCCCAGCATTTT.

This sequence joins TRBV5-6 and TRBJ1-1; D remains unclear. The ends were cut back, 3 bases at V and 4 bases at J, with 10 bases in the middle. The CDR3 runs to 13 residues. The V gene's germline CDR1 is SGHDT and CDR2 YYEEEE. This CDR3 is CASSSGRVTEAFF. The CDR3 bases are TGTGCCAGCAGCTCGGGGAGGGTCACTGAAGCTTTCTTT.

The V and J genes are TRBV6-4 and TRBJ1-2; D unclear. Germline CDR1 and CDR2: MRHNA and SNTAGT. Trimming removed 0 bases at V and 2 bases at J, with 10 bases between. The CDR3 is made up of 15 amino acids. CDR3: CASSDSGVYNYGYTF. The CDR3 coding sequence is TGTGCCAGCAGTGACTCCGGGGTTTACAACTATGGCTACACCTTC.

J is TRBJ2-5 and V is TRBV7-9; D is uncertain. The germline V and J ends were trimmed by 2 bases and 2 bases, with 9 bases remaining between them. Germline CDR1 SEHNR, CDR2 FQNEAQ (reference sequence). CDR3 size: 14 residues. This CDR3 reads CASSLYGGQETQYF. The CDR3 DNA reads as TGTGCCAGCAGCTTATATGGCGGACAAGAGACCCAGTACTTC.

The gene calls are TRBV4-3 and TRBJ2-5; 7 bases map to TRBD1. The CDR3 consists of 14 residues. Germline trimming cut 1 base from V and 5 bases from J; bases unmatched to any gene: 4. Germline CDR1 and CDR2: LGHNA and YSLEER. The CDR3 coding sequence is TGCGCCAGCAGCCAAGCGACAGGGATGGAGACCCAGTACTTC. Amino acids: CASSQATGMETQYF.

The genes are TRBV6-9 and TRBJ1-1; unclear D gene. Trimming pared 3 bases from V and 0 bases from J, leaving 8 bases between. This CDR3 is built from 14 residues. Germline-derived CDR1 and CDR2 are MNHGY and SVAAGI. The CDR3 reads CASSYLDMNTEAFF. CDR3 sequence (DNA): TGTGCCAGCAGTTACTTGGATATGAACACTGAAGCTTTCTTT.

For the CDR3, the DNA is TGCGCCAGCAGGGGACCGGACGCCGAGCAGTACTTC. It yields the protein CASRGPDAEQYF. The chain recombines TRBV10-2 with TRBJ2-7; TRBD1 or TRBD2 may be the D gene (5 bases each). V lost 6 bases and J lost 6, with 12 bases in between. CDR1 WSHSY and CDR2 SAAADI come from the germline V gene. The CDR3 length is 12 residues.

This chain links TRBV6-1 with TRBJ2-1; tentative D call: TRBD2 (6 bases). The CDR3 is 13 amino acids. Trimming cost V 5 bases and J 6 bases, with 11 bases left between them. Germline CDR1 and CDR2: MNHNS and SASEGT. The CDR3 DNA is TGTGCCAGCAGTTCCGGACTATCCAATGAGCAGTTCTTC. Protein: CASSSGLSNEQFF.

This clone was seen only a few times. V is TRBV7-8 and J is TRBJ2-3; TRBD2 matches 9 bases. This CDR3 is 14 amino acids long. Looked up from germline, CDR1 is SGHVS and CDR2 is FQNEAQ. J gave up 5 bases and V 0 bases, and 0 bases lay outside the gene matches. CDR3 nucleotides: TGTGCCAGCAGCTTAGCGACTAGCGGAGATACGCAGTATTTT. Translating it yields CASSLATSGDTQYF. Together with reference TRBV7-8 and TRBJ2-3, the CDR3 gives the full variable domain: GAGVSQSPRYKVAKRGQDVALRCDPISGHVSLFWYQQALGQGPEFLTYFQNEAQLDKSGLPSDRFFAERPEGSVSTLKIQRTQQEDSAVYLCASSLATSGDTQYFGPGTRLTVL.

This chain connects TRBV5-6 to TRBJ2-2; the D gene is possibly TRBD1 (5 bases). Germline CDR1 reads SGHDT; CDR2 reads YYEEEE. There are 15 residues in the CDR3. Trimming shortened V by 4 bases and J by 0 bases, and 10 bases separated the two germline ends. The CDR3 sequence: CASSPGFANTGELFF. CDR3 in DNA: TGTGCCAGCAGCCCAGGGTTCGCGAACACCGGGGAGCTGTTTTTT.

The sample holds a few counts of this clone. The chain joins TRBV5-1 to TRBJ2-7; D might be TRBD1 (6 bases). The CDR3 runs to 12 residues. The ends were cut back, 0 bases at V and 6 bases at J, with 7 bases in the middle. The germline CDR1 and CDR2 sequences are SGHRS and YFSETQ. For the CDR3, the DNA is TGCGCCAGCAGCTTGGACAGGGTCGAGCAGTACTTC. It translates to CASSLDRVEQYF.

The rearrangement links TRBV6-6 to TRBJ1-1; D may be TRBD1 (6 bases). Germline assignment: CDR1 MNHNY and CDR2 SVGAGI (reference sequence). V lost 0 bases and J lost 4, with 9 bases in between. CDR3 length: 14 residues. The CDR3 nucleotides are TGTGCCAGCAGTTACTCCGGGGGCAGCACTGAAGCTTTCTTT. Translating gives CASSYSGGSTEAFF.

V is TRBV6-5 and J is TRBJ1-1; 7 bases align to TRBD1. Germline trimming cut 2 bases from V and 0 bases from J; bases unmatched to any gene: 3. The CDR3 totals 15 residues. Germline V gene lookup returns CDR1 MNHEY and CDR2 SVGAGI. The DNA for the CDR3 is TGTGCCAGCAGTTACGGGACAGATATGAACACTGAAGCTTTCTTT. Its translation: CASSYGTDMNTEAFF.